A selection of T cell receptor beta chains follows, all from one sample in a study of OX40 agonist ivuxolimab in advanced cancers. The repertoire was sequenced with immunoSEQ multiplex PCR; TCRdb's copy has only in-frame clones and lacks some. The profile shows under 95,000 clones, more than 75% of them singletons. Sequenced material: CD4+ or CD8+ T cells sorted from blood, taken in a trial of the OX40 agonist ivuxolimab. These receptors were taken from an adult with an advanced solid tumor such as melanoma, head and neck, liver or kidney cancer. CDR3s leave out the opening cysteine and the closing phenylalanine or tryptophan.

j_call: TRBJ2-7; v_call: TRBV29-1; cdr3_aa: SARDSDYEQY
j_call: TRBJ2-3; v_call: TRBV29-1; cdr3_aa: SATHRAITDTQY
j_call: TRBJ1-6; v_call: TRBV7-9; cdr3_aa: ASSLGGGAFPLH
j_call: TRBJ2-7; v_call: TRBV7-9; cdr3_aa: ASSPLAGRDEQY
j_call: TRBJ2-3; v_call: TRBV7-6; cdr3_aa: ASSSTPPSGSSTDTQY
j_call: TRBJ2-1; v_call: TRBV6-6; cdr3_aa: ASSYVNAGSYNEQF
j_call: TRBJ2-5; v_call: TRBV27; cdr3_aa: ASRGTGGETQY
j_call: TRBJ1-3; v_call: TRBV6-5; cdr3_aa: ASSYSDYRAGNTIY
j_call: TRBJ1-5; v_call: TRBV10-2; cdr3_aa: ATKDRATQPQH
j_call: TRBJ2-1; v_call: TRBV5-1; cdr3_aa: ASSLQGTIQF
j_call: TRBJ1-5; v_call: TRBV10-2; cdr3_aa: ASSDVQGVYSNQPQH
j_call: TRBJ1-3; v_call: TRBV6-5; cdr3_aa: ASSLGQGSGNTIY
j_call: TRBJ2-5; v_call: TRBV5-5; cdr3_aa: ASSPTQAGETQY
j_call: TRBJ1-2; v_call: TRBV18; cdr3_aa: ASSPLRDIAYGYT
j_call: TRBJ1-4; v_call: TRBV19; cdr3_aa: ASHWGAATNEKLF
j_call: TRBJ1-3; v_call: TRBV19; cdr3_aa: ASSISGLISGNTIY